This T cell receptor beta chain appears in the sequencing data of a study of blood T cell repertoires in COVID-19. Study information: The study drew acute and convalescent COVID-19 samples from the United States, Italy and Spain. In each case, the material was cDNA or gDNA derived from T cells, B-cell-depleted T cells, or PBMCs.

The CDR3 is 17 amino acids. Germline-derived CDR1 and CDR2 are SEHNR and FQNEAQ (reference sequence). The V gene end was trimmed by 5 bases and the J gene end by 7 bases; junction bases not matched to a gene: 16. In the authors' workflow: Counts of nucleated cells, estimated from reference gene primer amplification, were obtained. Only in-frame clones appear in the TCRdb table, and some are missing; sequencing was by immunoSEQ multiplex PCR. V and J calls and clone size come straight from that table; D and trimming were deduced from the DNA. The profile shows roughly 120,000 clones, 80% to 85% of them singletons.

The chain uses TRBV7-9 and TRBJ2-7, with 11 bases identical to TRBD2. The TCR was taken from a man aged 70 or older with acute or convalescent COVID-19. Specimen: peripheral blood. CDR3 amino acids: CASSTRGLTSGSSEQYF. The CDR3 DNA follows: TGTGCCAGCAGCACAAGGGGTCTTACTAGCGGGAGTAGTGAGCAGTACTTC.